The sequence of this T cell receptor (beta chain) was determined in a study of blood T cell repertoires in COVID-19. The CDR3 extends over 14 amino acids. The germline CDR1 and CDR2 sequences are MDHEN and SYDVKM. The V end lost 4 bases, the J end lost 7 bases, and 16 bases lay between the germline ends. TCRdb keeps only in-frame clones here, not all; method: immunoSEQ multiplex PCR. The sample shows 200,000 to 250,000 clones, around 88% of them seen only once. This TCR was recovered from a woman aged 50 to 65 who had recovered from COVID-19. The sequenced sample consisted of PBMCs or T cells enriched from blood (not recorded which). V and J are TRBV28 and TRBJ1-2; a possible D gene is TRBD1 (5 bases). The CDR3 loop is CASSSQGKGAGYTF. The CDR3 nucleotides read TGTGCCAGCAGTTCCCAGGGAAAGGGCGCTGGCTACACCTTC.